The present T cell receptor beta chain was sequenced within a study of blood T cell repertoires in COVID-19. The wider study: T cells, B-cell-depleted T cells, or PBMCs provided the cDNA or gDNA that served as material.

Germline CDR1 reads MNHEY; CDR2 reads SMNVEV (reference sequence). The CDR3 is 14 residues long. V was pared by 2 bases and J by 1 base, with 9 bases between. In the authors' methods: How many nucleated cells were present was estimated from reference gene primer amplification. Some clones are missing from TCRdb's copy, which holds only in-frame ones; the method was immunoSEQ multiplex PCR. V, J and clone size derive from that table, while D and trimming were established from the DNA sequence. The data contain 250,000 or so clones, approximately 90% of them singletons. Researchers sorted participants into cohorts using their self-reported clinical history.

The TCR originated in a man in his forties who had been exposed to COVID-19. The sequenced sample consisted of PBMCs or T cells enriched from blood (not recorded which). V is TRBV27 and J is TRBJ2-7; D gene ambiguous. CDR3 DNA sequence: TGTGCCAGCAGTTTAGGTTCAGTTTCCTACGAGCAGTACTTC. This translates into CASSLGSVSYEQYF.